The rows below give T cell receptor beta chains drawn from one sample of a study of T cell repertoires in cytomegalovirus infection. TCRdb passed the reads through MiXCR, listing each CDR3 protein once. The sample carries some 100,000 distinct CDR3 sequences, 29% recorded once. Their target antigens are unknown. Sample: CD8+ T cells from cultured PBMCs, taken from culture after CMV antigen stimulation. These receptors were obtained from a human donor in good health (CMV status not recorded). Some clones in this sample may be carry-over from other donors' samples. Both conserved end residues are part of each CDR3. Fields, in order: J gene, D gene, clone size, V gene, CDR3 protein, CDR3 DNA. A D gene is named only where the DNA matches it firmly. For some rows the clone size is stated as once, few or many, or as a class when expanded; others skip it.

J gene: TRBJ2-7
D gene: -
clone size: many
V gene: TRBV7-6
CDR3 protein: CASSLGAGSSYEQYF
CDR3 DNA: TGTGCCAGCAGCTTAGGGGCGGGTAGCTCCTACGAGCAGTACTTC

J gene: TRBJ1-1
D gene: -
clone size: many
V gene: TRBV6-5
CDR3 protein: CASSYSNTEAFF
CDR3 DNA: TGTGCCAGCAGTTACTCAAACACTGAAGCTTTCTTT

J gene: TRBJ2-7
D gene: -
clone size: few
V gene: TRBV7-2
CDR3 protein: CASSLEGPAEQYF
CDR3 DNA: TGTGCCAGCAGCTTAGAGGGGCCGGCCGAGCAGTACTTC

J gene: TRBJ2-6
D gene: -
clone size: many
V gene: TRBV7-6
CDR3 protein: CASSSIDGYSGANVLTF
CDR3 DNA: TGTGCCAGCAGTTCCATCGACGGTTACTCTGGGGCCAACGTCCTGACTTTC

J gene: TRBJ1-5
D gene: -
clone size: medium-sized
V gene: TRBV10-3
CDR3 protein: CAISETWQSNQPQHF
CDR3 DNA: TGTGCCATCAGTGAGACTTGGCAGTCAAATCAGCCCCAGCATTTT

J gene: TRBJ2-1
D gene: TRBD2
clone size: few
V gene: TRBV12-3/TRBV12-4
CDR3 protein: CASSVAGGPNEQFF
CDR3 DNA: TGTGCCAGCAGTGTAGCGGGGGGGCCGAATGAGCAGTTCTTC

J gene: TRBJ2-3
D gene: -
clone size: -
V gene: TRBV27
CDR3 protein: CATGEAPRDTQYF
CDR3 DNA: TGTGCCACCGGAGAGGCCCCACGTGATACGCAGTATTTT

J gene: TRBJ2-7
D gene: -
clone size: many
V gene: TRBV12-3/TRBV12-4
CDR3 protein: CASSFGTFYEQYF
CDR3 DNA: TGTGCCAGCAGTTTCGGGACCTTCTACGAGCAGTACTTC

J gene: TRBJ1-1
D gene: -
clone size: -
V gene: TRBV5-6
CDR3 protein: CASSLDLNTEAFF
CDR3 DNA: TGTGCCAGCAGCTTGGACCTGAACACTGAAGCTTTCTTT

J gene: TRBJ2-1
D gene: TRBD2
clone size: few
V gene: TRBV11-2
CDR3 protein: CASSRGRGVDNEQFF
CDR3 DNA: TGTGCCAGCAGCAGAGGACGGGGGGTGGACAATGAGCAGTTCTTC